A single sample gave rise to the 10 T cell receptor beta chains below, sequenced in a study of T-cell memory formation after mild COVID-19. MiXCR, applied by TCRdb to the 5' RACE reads, yields one record per CDR3 protein. The sample has around 320,000 distinct CDR3 sequences, less than 20% seen once. Sequences were obtained from PBMCs or a T cell subset sorted from them (not recorded which). The receptors originated from a man aged 18 to 29 who had mild COVID-19 (a few samples of this study predate the infection). Cell type and time point are not known.

This clonotype came up a few times. The chain carries TRBV12-3 or TRBV12-4 and TRBJ2-4, with 7 bases fitting TRBD1. Losses at the gene ends were 6 bases for V and 8 bases for J; bases not matched to a gene: 4. This CDR3 is built from 12 residues. CDR3 protein: CASSLDRDIQYF. In DNA form, the CDR3 reads TGTGCCAGCAGCCTTGACAGGGACATTCAGTACTTC.

This chain links TRBV7-9 with TRBJ2-7, with unresolved D. The V and J ends lost 4 bases and 6 bases respectively, with 10 bases between them. The CDR3 is 12 residues long. Germline lookup yields CDR1 SEHNR and CDR2 FQNEAQ (reference sequence). The CDR3 DNA reads TGTGCCAGCAGCTCGGGCAGGACCGAGCAGTACGTC. It is translated as CASSSGRTEQYV.

Many counts were recorded for this clonotype. The chain uses TRBV6-2 or TRBV6-3 and TRBJ1-5; 8 nucleotides agree with TRBD1. The length of the CDR3 is 16 residues. The junction had 7 bases not matched to a gene; V was cut back by 6 bases and J by 0 bases. Per germline, CDR1 MNHEY and CDR2 SVGEGT. For the CDR3, the DNA is TGTGCCAGCAGCCCCGGACAGGGCCCTAGCAATCAGCCCCAGCATTTT. This translates into CASSPGQGPSNQPQHF.

The chain uses TRBV12-3 or TRBV12-4 and TRBJ1-1, with 7 bases that match TRBD1. The CDR3 is made up of 15 amino acids. With 6 bases clipped from V and 1 base from J, the junction kept 8 bases outside the gene matches. CDR3 region: CASSPSRTGNTEAFF. The CDR3 DNA reads as TGTGCCAGCAGCCCAAGCCGGACAGGGAACACTGAAGCTTTCTTT.

This clonotype occurred many times. The rearrangement links TRBV5-6 to TRBJ1-5; no clear D. Germline values: CDR1 SGHDT, CDR2 YYEEEE. The CDR3 runs 13 residues. The V end lost 2 bases, the J end lost 4 bases, and 7 bases lay between the germline ends. The CDR3: CASSLGRNQPQHF. The CDR3, as DNA: TGTGCCAGCAGCTTAGGTCGTAATCAGCCCCAGCATTTT.

The rearrangement uses TRBV5-1 and TRBJ2-2; TRBD2 is a possible D gene (5 bases). V gave up 0 bases and J gave up 7 bases, with 10 bases separating them. The CDR3 is made up of 14 amino acids. Germline V gene data show CDR1 as SGHRS and CDR2 as YFSETQ. The CDR3 coding sequence is TGCGCCAGCAGCTTGGTTCGGGGTGTCGGGGAGCTGTTTTTT. As protein: CASSLVRGVGELFF. The variable domain in full, completed from reference TRBV5-1 and TRBJ2-2, reads KAGVTQTPRYLIKTRGQQVTLSCSPISGHRSVSWYQQTPGQGLQFLFEYFSETQRNKGNFPGRFSGRQFSNSRSEMNVSTLELGDSALYLCASSLVRGVGELFFGEGSRLTVL.

This clonotype turned up a few times. The DNA for the CDR3 is TGCGCCAGCAGTGAAGAGCTTGGGACACGTTCTAATTCACCCCTCCACTTT. Translated, it gives CASSEELGTRSNSPLHF. The chain joins TRBV10-2 to TRBJ1-6; TRBD1 might be the D (6 bases). V lost 3 bases, J lost 6 bases, and 18 bases lay in between. Germline V gene lookup returns CDR1 WSHSY and CDR2 SAAADI. This CDR3 comprises 17 residues.

The rearrangement uses TRBV23-1 and TRBJ1-2; D is ambiguous. TRBV23-1 is placed among ORFs of uncertain function. The CDR3 has 14 amino acids. Deletions cut 2 bases from V and 7 bases from J, with 14 bases between. This CDR3 is CASSQREKVLGYTF. CDR3 sequence (DNA): TGCGCCAGCAGTCAACGGGAGAAAGTGCTTGGCTACACCTTC.

The DNA for the CDR3 is TGCAGTGCCACCGGGACTAGGGGCACAGATACGCAGTATTTT. This translates into CSATGTRGTDTQYF. This chain joins TRBV20-1 and TRBJ2-3; TRBD2 agrees at 8 bases. Germline values: CDR1 DFQATT, CDR2 SNEGSKA (reference sequence). This CDR3 is built from 14 residues. Germline trimming cut 6 bases from V and 1 base from J; bases unmatched to any gene: 6.

In its sample, this clonotype was seen a few times. V usage is TRBV6-2 or TRBV6-3 and J usage is TRBJ2-5; D tentatively fits TRBD1 or TRBD2 (5 bases each). Germline assignment: CDR1 MNHEY and CDR2 SVGEGT. This CDR3 is 14 amino acids long. Trimming took 5 bases from V and 7 from J, leaving 17 bases between them. In DNA form, the CDR3 reads TGTGCCAGCAGTCCCGGGACCCCCGGGGTGACCCAGTACTTC. Protein product: CASSPGTPGVTQYF.